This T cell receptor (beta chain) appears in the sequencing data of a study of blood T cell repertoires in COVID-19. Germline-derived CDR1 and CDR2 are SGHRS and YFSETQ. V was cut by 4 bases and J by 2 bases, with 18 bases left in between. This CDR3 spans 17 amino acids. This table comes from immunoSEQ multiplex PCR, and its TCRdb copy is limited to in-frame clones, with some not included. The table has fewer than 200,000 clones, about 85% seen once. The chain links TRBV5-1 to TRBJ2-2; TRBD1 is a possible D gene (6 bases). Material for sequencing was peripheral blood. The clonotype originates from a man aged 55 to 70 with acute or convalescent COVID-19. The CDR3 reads CASSQRETGINTGELFF. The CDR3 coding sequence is TGCGCCAGCAGCCAAAGGGAGACAGGAATTAACACCGGGGAGCTGTTTTTT.